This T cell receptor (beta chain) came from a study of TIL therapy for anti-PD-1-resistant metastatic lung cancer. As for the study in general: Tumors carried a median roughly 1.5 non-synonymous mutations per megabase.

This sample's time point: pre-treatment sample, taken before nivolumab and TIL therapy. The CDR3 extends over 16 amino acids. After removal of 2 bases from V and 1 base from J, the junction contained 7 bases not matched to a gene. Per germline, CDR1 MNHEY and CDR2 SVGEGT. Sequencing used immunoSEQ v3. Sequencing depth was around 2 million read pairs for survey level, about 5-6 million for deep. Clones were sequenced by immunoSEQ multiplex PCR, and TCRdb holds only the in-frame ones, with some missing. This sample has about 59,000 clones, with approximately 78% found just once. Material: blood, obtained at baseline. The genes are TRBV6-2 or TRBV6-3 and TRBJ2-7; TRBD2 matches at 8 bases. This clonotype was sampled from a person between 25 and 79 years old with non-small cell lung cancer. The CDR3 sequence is CASSYALLAESYEQYF. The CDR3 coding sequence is TGTGCCAGCAGTTACGCACTACTAGCGGAGTCCTACGAGCAGTACTTC.